The rows below give T cell receptor beta chains drawn from one sample of a study of blood T cell repertoires in COVID-19. Libraries were prepared by immunoSEQ multiplex PCR; TCRdb keeps only in-frame clonotypes and omits some of them. The sample includes a few hundred thousand clones, 82% of them seen just once. Specimen: PBMCs or T cells enriched from blood (not recorded which). Every receptor here comes from a man aged 40-50 years who had been exposed to COVID-19. Each CDR3 is given without its conserved first and last residue. A D gene is named only where the DNA matches it firmly.

V	D	J	CDR3
TRBV21-1	-	TRBJ1-1	ASSKPRGENTEAF
TRBV19	TRBD2	TRBJ2-1	ASSIDGAGGVYNEQF
TRBV6-6	-	TRBJ1-1	ASTIDSTEAF
TRBV30	-	TRBJ1-3	AWSGGVSGNTIY
TRBV7-3	-	TRBJ2-1	ASSEFSYNEQF
TRBV3-1/TRBV3-2	TRBD1	TRBJ1-1	ASSQRQGIGTEAF
TRBV28	TRBD1	TRBJ1-5	ASSFNFGEQGGQPQH
TRBV30	TRBD2	TRBJ2-2	AWRLAGGNTGELF
TRBV7-8	TRBD2	TRBJ2-7	ASSAPRLAVTYEQY
TRBV2	TRBD2	TRBJ2-7	ASEVGLAGYEQY
TRBV28	-	TRBJ1-5	ASSSPSGNQPQH
TRBV12-2	-	TRBJ2-3	ASRLMTGTGLDTDTQY
TRBV29-1	-	TRBJ2-1	SAIDRPSSYNEQF
TRBV7-9	TRBD2	TRBJ2-1	ASSPQIAGVAYNEQF
TRBV24-1	-	TRBJ1-6	ATSDPGTPNSPLH
TRBV7-3	-	TRBJ2-5	ASSLDRSRRDQY
TRBV2	TRBD2	TRBJ2-7	ASMWTSGLQEQY
TRBV13	TRBD2	TRBJ2-3	ASSHGWVAGTDTQY
TRBV27	TRBD2	TRBJ2-1	ASSSGSASGDDNEQF
TRBV10-1	-	TRBJ2-3	ATLGLGHTQY
TRBV5-1	-	TRBJ2-7	ASSLSVSSPYEQY
TRBV7-2	-	TRBJ2-7	ASSPRAYEQY
TRBV14	TRBD2	TRBJ2-3	ASSQESGAGWPDTQY
TRBV2	-	TRBJ2-2	ASEDTGELF
TRBV4-1	-	TRBJ1-2	ASSQEGAGHYGYT
TRBV19	-	TRBJ2-5	ASALGGGATQY
TRBV11-2	-	TRBJ2-5	ASSWSTPLSGETQY
TRBV28	TRBD1	TRBJ2-3	ASSLPLRQGDTQY
TRBV30	-	TRBJ2-4	AWSPKQLAKNIQY
TRBV7-3	TRBD2	TRBJ2-1	ASSLTGLAGAGGEQF
TRBV5-4	-	TRBJ2-3	ASSLGEPSTDTQY
TRBV12-5	-	TRBJ2-2	ASGRYSGGTGELF
TRBV24-1	-	TRBJ2-3	ATSQTLADTQY
TRBV9	-	TRBJ1-1	ASSVGGSTEAF
TRBV7-2	-	TRBJ2-1	ASSLAGGNEQF
TRBV11-2	TRBD2	TRBJ2-3	ASRTSGSTDTQY
TRBV19	-	TRBJ2-3	ASTQAADLVNTQY
TRBV4-1	TRBD1	TRBJ1-4	ASSGQQGLATNEKLF
TRBV12-3/TRBV12-4	-	TRBJ1-2	ASSLQYNYGYT
TRBV18	TRBD1	TRBJ2-3	ASSPPGTRGH
TRBV21-1	-	TRBJ2-7	ASSKDLRSSGRANSYEQY
TRBV29-1	TRBD1	TRBJ2-1	SIRQGGNNEQF
TRBV2	TRBD1	TRBJ2-7	ASNLIRDRSYEQY
TRBV19	TRBD1	TRBJ2-1	ASSIMGQGRNEQF
TRBV5-1	-	TRBJ1-1	ASSSQTGGNTEAF